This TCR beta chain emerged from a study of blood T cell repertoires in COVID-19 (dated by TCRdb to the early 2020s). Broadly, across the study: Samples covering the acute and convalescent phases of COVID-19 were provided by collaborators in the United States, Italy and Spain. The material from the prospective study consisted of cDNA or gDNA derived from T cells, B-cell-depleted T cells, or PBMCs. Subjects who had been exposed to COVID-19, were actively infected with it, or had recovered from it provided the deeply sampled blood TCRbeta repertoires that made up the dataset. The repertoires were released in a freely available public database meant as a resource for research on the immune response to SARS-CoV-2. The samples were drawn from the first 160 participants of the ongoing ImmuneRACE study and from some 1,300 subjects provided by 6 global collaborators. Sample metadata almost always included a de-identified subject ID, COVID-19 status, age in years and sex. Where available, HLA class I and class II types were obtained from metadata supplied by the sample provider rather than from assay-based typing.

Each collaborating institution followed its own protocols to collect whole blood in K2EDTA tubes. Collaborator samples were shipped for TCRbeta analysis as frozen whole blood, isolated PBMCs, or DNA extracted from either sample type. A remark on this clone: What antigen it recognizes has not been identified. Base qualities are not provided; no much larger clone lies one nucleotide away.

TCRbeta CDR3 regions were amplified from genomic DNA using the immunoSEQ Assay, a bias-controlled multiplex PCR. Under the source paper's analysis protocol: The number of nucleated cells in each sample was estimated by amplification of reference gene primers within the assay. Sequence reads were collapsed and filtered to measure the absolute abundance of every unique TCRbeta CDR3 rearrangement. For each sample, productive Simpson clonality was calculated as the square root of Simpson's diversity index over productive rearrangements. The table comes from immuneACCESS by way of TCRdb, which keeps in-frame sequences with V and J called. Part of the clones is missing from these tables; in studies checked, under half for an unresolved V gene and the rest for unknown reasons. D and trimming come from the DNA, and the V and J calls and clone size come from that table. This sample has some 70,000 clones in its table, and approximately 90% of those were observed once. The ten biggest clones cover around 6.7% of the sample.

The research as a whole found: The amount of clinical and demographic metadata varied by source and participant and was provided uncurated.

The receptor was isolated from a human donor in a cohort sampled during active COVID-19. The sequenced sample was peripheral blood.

The base sequence is TGTGCCAGCAGCTTAGGCCGGGAGCAGCCCCAGCATTTT. Translated, it gives CASSLGREQPQHF. The chain employs TRBV13 and TRBJ1-5; the D gene remains uncertain. Measured from the cysteine to the phenylalanine, the CDR3 is 13 residues long. Only the CDR3 DNA stays, 39 bases, in frame from base 1. The germline V gene (reference sequence) sets CDR1 to PRHDT and CDR2 to FYEKMQ. The junction carries 7 bases between V and J, which are trimmed by 0 bases and 7 bases respectively.